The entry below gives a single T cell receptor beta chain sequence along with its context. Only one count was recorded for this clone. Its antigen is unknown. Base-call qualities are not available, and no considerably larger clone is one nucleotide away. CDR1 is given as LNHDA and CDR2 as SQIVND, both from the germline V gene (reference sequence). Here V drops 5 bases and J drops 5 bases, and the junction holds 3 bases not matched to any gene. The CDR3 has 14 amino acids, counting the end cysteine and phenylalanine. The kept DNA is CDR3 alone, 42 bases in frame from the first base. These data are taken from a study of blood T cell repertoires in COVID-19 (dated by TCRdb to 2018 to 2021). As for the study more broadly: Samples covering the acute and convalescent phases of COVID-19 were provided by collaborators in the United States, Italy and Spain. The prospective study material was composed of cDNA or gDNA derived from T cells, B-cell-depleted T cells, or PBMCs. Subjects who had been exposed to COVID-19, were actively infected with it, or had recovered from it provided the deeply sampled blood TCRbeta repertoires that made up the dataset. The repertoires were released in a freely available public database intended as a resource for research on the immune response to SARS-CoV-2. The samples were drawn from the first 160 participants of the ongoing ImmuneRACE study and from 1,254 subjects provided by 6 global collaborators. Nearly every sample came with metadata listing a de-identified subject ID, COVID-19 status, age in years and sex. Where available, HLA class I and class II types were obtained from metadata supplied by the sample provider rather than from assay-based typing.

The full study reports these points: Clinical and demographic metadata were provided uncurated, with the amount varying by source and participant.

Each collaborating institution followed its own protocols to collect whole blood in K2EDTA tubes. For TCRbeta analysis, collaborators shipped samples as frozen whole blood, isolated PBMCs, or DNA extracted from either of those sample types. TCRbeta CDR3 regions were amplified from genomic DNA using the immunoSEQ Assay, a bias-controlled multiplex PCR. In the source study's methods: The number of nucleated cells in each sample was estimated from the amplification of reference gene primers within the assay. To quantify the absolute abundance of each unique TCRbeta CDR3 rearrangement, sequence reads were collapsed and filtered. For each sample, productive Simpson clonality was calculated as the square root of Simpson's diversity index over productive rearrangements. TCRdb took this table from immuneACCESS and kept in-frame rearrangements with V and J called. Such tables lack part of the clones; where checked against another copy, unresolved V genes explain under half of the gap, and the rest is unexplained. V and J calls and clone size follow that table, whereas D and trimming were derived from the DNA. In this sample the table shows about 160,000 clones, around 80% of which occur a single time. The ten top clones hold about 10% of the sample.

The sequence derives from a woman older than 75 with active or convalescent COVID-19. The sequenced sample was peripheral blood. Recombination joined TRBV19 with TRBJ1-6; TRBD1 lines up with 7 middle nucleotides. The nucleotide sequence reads TGTGCCAGTAGTCCTGACAGGGATAATTCACCCCTCCACTTT. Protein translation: CASSPDRDNSPLHF.